This T cell receptor beta chain was identified in a study of blood T cell repertoires in COVID-19. This clone was counted only a few times. Assay used: immunoSEQ multiplex PCR; TCRdb lists only in-frame clones, some missing. The repertoire includes roughly 150,000 clones, over 80% of them detected once, and 6.2% sits in the top ten. The sequenced sample consisted of PBMCs or T cells enriched from blood (not recorded which). The clonotype was recovered from a middle-aged woman who had recovered from COVID-19.

This CDR3 reads CASSHPLGAGGINEQFF. In DNA form, the CDR3 reads TGTGCCAGCAGCCACCCTCTTGGAGCGGGAGGTATCAATGAGCAGTTCTTC. The V gene is TRBV3-1 (or the pseudogene TRBV3-2), the J gene TRBJ2-1; 9 nucleotides align to TRBD2. With 3 bases clipped from V and 6 bases from J, the junction kept 12 bases outside the gene matches. Per the germline V gene, CDR1 is LGHDT and CDR2 is YNNKEL (reference sequence). This CDR3 contains 17 residues.